This T cell receptor (beta chain) was captured in a study of T-cell reconstitution after alpha-beta-depleted transplantation in children. Regarding the study as a whole: It was newly produced T cells that mostly accounted for T-cell counts and diversity one year after transplant. Day-60 TCRbeta diversity that was high in some patients was derived from surviving recipient T cells and thymic progenitors. The study reportedly traced alpha-beta T cells about two months after transplant to several hundred expanded graft clones.

This CDR3 is built from 16 residues. Germline CDR1 and CDR2: PRHDT and FYEKMQ (reference sequence). With V trimmed by 4 bases and J by 5 bases, 12 bases remained unmatched. Details on this clonotype: No antigen is known for it.

Unique molecular identifiers were built into the TCRbeta library. TCRdb re-derived calls from the PCR reads in MiXCR, one entry per CDR3 protein. The sample contains 700,000 or so distinct CDR3 sequences, over 10% of which appear only once. The chain carries TRBV13 and TRBJ2-3; TRBD2 matches 7 bases. Here the sequenced sample was PBMCs, taken before TCRalphabeta/CD19-depleted stem cell transplant. This receptor was identified in a girl aged 2-15 years with congenital amegakaryocytic thrombocytopenia, due to receive a stem cell transplant. The CDR3 here is CASSSSSRGRRDTQYF. The CDR3 nucleotides read TGTGCCAGCAGCTCCTCGTCCCGCGGGAGAAGAGATACGCAGTATTTT.